These 24 T cell receptor beta chains came from one sample sequenced in a study of breast tumors, draining lymph nodes, adjacent tissues. MiXCR, applied by TCRdb to the multiplex PCR reads, yields one record per CDR3 protein. The sample lists about 6,600 distinct CDR3 sequences, approximately 42% seen once, with about 40% in the top ten. The sample was tumor-adjacent breast tissue. All receptors derive from a female donor with breast cancer. Some clones in this sample may be carry-over from other donors' samples.

The chain links TRBV29-1 to TRBJ2-1; no clear D gene. This CDR3 comprises 11 residues. Germline CDR1 and CDR2: SQVTM and ANQGSEA. V was trimmed by 4 bases and J by 4 bases, leaving 5 bases between them. CDR3 sequence (DNA): TGCAGCGTTGCGGGTTACAATGAGCAGTTCTTC. Translating gives CSVAGYNEQFF.

In its sample, this clonotype ranks as medium-sized. The rearrangement uses TRBV7-2 and TRBJ2-7; D could derive from TRBD1 or TRBD2 (5 bases each). Germline V gives CDR1 SGHTA, CDR2 FQGNSA. V shed 5 bases and J shed 2 bases, with 7 bases lying between them. The CDR3 contains 12 residues. CDR3 residues: CASSQGPYEQYF. CDR3 nucleotides: TGTGCCAGCAGCCAGGGACCCTACGAGCAGTACTTC.

Concerning this clonotype: Just one base apart from a much larger clone, this may be a read error. This CDR3 is missing its conserved last phenylalanine or tryptophan, likely due to a read error. The CDR3 DNA reads as TGCAGTGCTAGAGATTTGGGACGCGTCCAAGAGACCCAGTACCTC. It codes for CSARDLGRVQETQYL. The chain couples TRBV20-1 to TRBJ2-5; D is possibly TRBD1 or TRBD2 (5 bases each). Looked up from germline, CDR1 is DFQATT and CDR2 is SNEGSKA (reference sequence). V lost 0 bases and J 1 base, leaving 12 bases between the germline ends. The CDR3 length is 15 residues.

This clonotype was recorded many times. The chain couples TRBV19 to TRBJ2-5; D may match TRBD1 or TRBD2 (7 bases each). Trimming pared 5 bases from V and 7 bases from J, leaving 14 bases between. From germline, CDR1 is LNHDA and CDR2 SQIVND (reference sequence). The CDR3 loop spans 13 amino acids. The CDR3 nucleotides are TGTGCCAGTAGTTCGGGACAGCGGGGGACCCAGTACTTC. Encoded protein: CASSSGQRGTQYF.

In this sample, this clonotype is medium-sized (0.01 to 0.1%). The CDR3 loop reads CATSRAGGPTDTQYF. The CDR3 coding sequence is TGTGCCACCAGCAGAGCGGGAGGGCCCACAGATACGCAGTATTTT. The V and J genes are TRBV15 and TRBJ2-3; TRBD2 aligns across 8 bases. This CDR3 is built from 15 residues. The trim removed 1 base at V and 2 bases at J, leaving 2 bases unmatched. CDR1 and CDR2 from the germline V gene are LNHNV and YYDKDF (reference sequence).

Sample share makes this clonotype medium-sized. The chain recombines TRBV7-9 with TRBJ1-5; D is unresolved. This CDR3 has 14 amino acids. Trimming removed 1 base at V and 3 bases at J, with 7 bases between. Per germline, CDR1 SEHNR and CDR2 FQNEAQ (reference sequence). CDR3 sequence: CASSLGRFNQPQHF. CDR3 in DNA: TGTGCCAGCAGCTTAGGCCGGTTCAATCAGCCCCAGCATTTT.

The CDR3: CAISPGQDTDTQYF. The CDR3, as DNA: TGTGCCATCAGCCCGGGACAGGACACAGATACGCAGTATTTT. The V call is TRBV10-3, the J call TRBJ2-3; 8 nucleotides line up with TRBD1. Looked up from germline, CDR1 is ENHRY and CDR2 is SYGVKD. Trimming at V came to 6 bases and at J to 2 bases, leaving 4 bases not matched to a gene. The CDR3 is made up of 14 amino acids.

This clonotype was counted only a few times. The chain employs TRBV20-1 and TRBJ1-1; perhaps TRBD1 as D (6 bases). The CDR3 totals 12 residues. Germline CDR1 is DFQATT and CDR2 is SNEGSKA (reference sequence). The V and J ends lost 6 bases and 6 bases respectively, with 14 bases between them. The CDR3 loop reads CSALGGGPEAFF. Written as DNA, the CDR3 is TGCAGTGCCCTGGGTGGGGGGCCTGAAGCTTTCTTT.

This clonotype came up many times. The chain joins TRBV20-1 to TRBJ2-5; the D call may be TRBD1 or TRBD2 (5 bases each). The CDR3 runs 15 residues. Germline CDR1 DFQATT, CDR2 SNEGSKA (reference sequence). Trimming removed 0 bases at V and 1 base at J, with 12 bases between. The CDR3 loop reads CSARDLGRVQETQYF. For the CDR3, the DNA is TGCAGTGCTAGAGATTTGGGACGCGTCCAAGAGACCCAGTACTTC.

Many counts were recorded for this clonotype. The chain has TRBV11-2 and TRBJ2-1; 12 bases line up with TRBD1. The CDR3 covers 14 residues. The ends lost 5 bases at V and 6 bases at J; junction bases unmatched: 2. Germline V gene data show CDR1 as SGHAT and CDR2 as FQNNGV. The CDR3 spells CASSRDRGRNEQFF. CDR3 coding DNA: TGTGCCAGCAGCCGGGACAGGGGGCGCAATGAGCAGTTCTTC. The whole variable domain, remainder taken from reference TRBV11-2 and TRBJ2-1, is EAGVAQSPRYKIIEKRQSVAFWCNPISGHATLYWYQQILGQGPKLLIQFQNNGVVDDSQLPKDRFSAERLKGVDSTLKIQPAKLEDSAVYLCASSRDRGRNEQFFGPGTRLTVL.

The chain has TRBV14 and TRBJ2-7, with no clear D. V was cut by 0 bases and J by 1 base, with 4 bases left in between. Germline V lookup: CDR1 SGHDN, CDR2 FVKESK. The CDR3 runs 13 residues. CDR3 nucleotide sequence: TGTGCCAGCAGCCAAGATCGTTCCTACGAGCAGTACTTC. It is translated as CASSQDRSYEQYF.

By frequency in the sample, this clonotype is medium-sized (0.01 to 0.1%). The V call is TRBV11-2, the J call TRBJ2-7, with a tentative D call TRBD1 (6 bases). V was clipped by 1 base and J by 1 base, with 8 bases between them. The CDR3 is 14 amino acids. Germline lookup yields CDR1 SGHAT and CDR2 FQNNGV. The CDR3 reads CASSLGGHSYEQYF. The CDR3, as DNA: TGTGCCAGCAGCTTAGGGGGACATTCCTACGAGCAGTACTTC.

In its sample, this clonotype was seen many times. The chain recombines TRBV7-8 with TRBJ2-2, with TRBD2 matching over 15 bases. Per germline, CDR1 SGHVS and CDR2 FQNEAQ. The CDR3 sequence is 19 residues long. J lost 1 base, V lost 5 bases, and 8 bases had no gene match. CDR3 in DNA: TGTGCCAGCAGCCCCCCGGGACTAGCGGGAGGAGGGAACACCGGGGAGCTGTTTTTT. Translation: CASSPPGLAGGGNTGELFF.

This clonotype was recorded many times. The gene calls are TRBV11-2 and TRBJ2-1; 8 nucleotides align to TRBD1. There are 15 residues in the CDR3. Germline V lookup: CDR1 SGHAT, CDR2 FQNNGV. V shed 4 bases, J shed 7 bases, and the junction held 9 bases outside the gene matches. The CDR3 region has the DNA TGTGCCAGCAGCTCGAAGACAGGGGCGGGGAATGAGCAGTTCTTC. Encoded protein: CASSSKTGAGNEQFF.

At least ten counts were recorded for this clonotype. The V and J genes are TRBV6-1 and TRBJ1-5, with 11 bases that match TRBD1. CDR3 length equals 16 residues. CDR1 and CDR2 from the germline V gene are MNHNS and SASEGT. The junction had 8 bases not matched to a gene; V was cut back by 6 bases and J by 4 bases. CDR3 DNA sequence: TGTGCCAGCAGCCGAAAGGGGACAGGGGGGAATCAGCCCCAGCATTTT. Protein: CASSRKGTGGNQPQHF.

This clonotype rates as medium-sized. The chain joins TRBV20-1 to TRBJ2-7, with TRBD2 identical over 9 bases. In germline, CDR1 is DFQATT, CDR2 SNEGSKA (reference sequence). Germline trimming cut 6 bases from V and 2 bases from J; bases unmatched to any gene: 11. This CDR3 is built from 15 residues. The CDR3 reads CSAHDSSGKTYEQYF. The DNA for the CDR3 is TGCAGTGCCCACGACTCTAGCGGGAAGACCTACGAGCAGTACTTC.

With respect to this clonotype: In this CDR3 the conserved last residue, phenylalanine or tryptophan, is missing, so a read error is likely. This chain uses TRBV4-3 with TRBJ1-6, with TRBD1 matching over 7 bases. After removal of 4 bases from V and 8 bases from J, the junction contained 5 bases not matched to a gene. Germline CDR1 and CDR2: LGHNA and YSLEER. The length of the CDR3 is 14 residues. CDR3 sequence (DNA): TGCGCCAGCAGCCCCGAGGGGGCGGATTCACCCCTCCACTCT. It translates to CASSPEGADSPLHS.

This clonotype was observed many times. The chain couples TRBV9 to TRBJ2-1; 8 bases agree with TRBD1. The V segment lost 4 bases and the J segment 5 bases; nucleotides outside the gene matches: 8. The CDR3 covers 15 residues. Germline CDR1 reads SGDLS; CDR2 reads YYNGEE. CDR3 DNA: TGTGCCAGCAGCCCTGGACAGGGAATCCACAATGAGCAGTTCTTC. Translated: CASSPGQGIHNEQFF.

This clonotype was counted at least ten times. The J gene is TRBJ1-3, the V gene TRBV18, with D possibly being TRBD1 (6 bases). Germline V CDR1 and CDR2: KGHSH, LQKENI. There are 14 residues in the CDR3. Deletions cut 3 bases from V and 3 bases from J, with 9 bases between. The chain's CDR3 is CASSPETGGNTIYF. As DNA, the CDR3 is TGTGCCAGCTCACCGGAGACAGGTGGAAACACCATATATTTT. Combining the CDR3 with reference TRBV18 and TRBJ1-3 gives the whole variable domain NAGVMQNPRHLVRRRGQEARLRCSPMKGHSHVYWYRQLPEEGLKFMVYLQKENIIDESGMPKERFSAEFPKEGPSILRIQQVVRGDSAAYFCASSPETGGNTIYFGEGSWLTVV.

This clonotype showed up just a few times. The chain uses TRBV28 and TRBJ2-1; possible D gene TRBD2, 6 bases. V shed 2 bases and J shed 7 bases, with 18 bases lying between them. The CDR3 length is 16 residues. Germline CDR1 and CDR2: MDHEN and SYDVKM. The CDR3 is CASSLPSTSPGNEQFF. The CDR3 DNA follows: TGTGCCAGCAGTTTACCCTCCACTAGCCCGGGGAATGAGCAGTTCTTC.

The chain uses TRBV2 and TRBJ2-2; 8 bases agree with TRBD1. Germline V CDR1 and CDR2: SNHLY, FYNNEI. This CDR3 comprises 15 residues. The V segment lost 4 bases and the J segment 2 bases; nucleotides outside the gene matches: 3. In DNA form, the CDR3 reads TGTGCCAGCAGTGGGACAGGGCGAAACACCGGGGAGCTGTTTTTT. It codes for CASSGTGRNTGELFF.

This clonotype has a count of ten or more. V gene TRBV3-1 combines with J gene TRBJ2-2; possibly TRBD1 for D (5 bases). Germline CDR1 is LGHDT and CDR2 is YNNKEL (reference sequence). V was trimmed by 1 base and J by 3 bases, leaving 9 bases between them. The CDR3 sequence is 15 residues long. The DNA for the CDR3 is TGTGCCAGCAGCCAAGCAGGGTTCGACACCGGGGAGCTGTTTTTT. Protein: CASSQAGFDTGELFF.

This clonotype is medium-sized (0.01 to 0.1%) in the sample. The chain combines TRBV19 with TRBJ2-7, with a possible D match to TRBD2 (5 bases). V was clipped by 7 bases and J by 6 bases, with 16 bases between them. CDR1 is LNHDA, CDR2 SQIVND, per germline (reference sequence). This CDR3 comprises 13 residues. DNA of the CDR3: TGTGCCAGTACCTACACGGACGGACTCGAGCAGTACTTC. Its translation: CASTYTDGLEQYF.

Judged by abundance, this clonotype is medium-sized. V and J are TRBV10-2 and TRBJ2-1, with D possibly TRBD2 on 6 matching bases. This CDR3 is 19 amino acids long. V gave up 0 bases and J gave up 3 bases, with 21 bases separating them. Per germline, CDR1 WSHSY and CDR2 SAAADI. The CDR3 bases are TGCGCCAGCAGTGAGTCGATAGTATCAGCGGGCCAGAACTACAATGAGCAGTTCTTC. Encoded protein: CASSESIVSAGQNYNEQFF.